This T cell receptor beta chain is from a study of blood T cells in healthy people across ages (dated by TCRdb to about 2015). For context, the study as a whole: In model experiments, template switching captured about one uniquely barcoded TCR beta cDNA molecule for every two T cells. The study measured age-related changes in TCR beta repertoire diversity using deep sequencing normalized with unique cDNA molecular identifiers. The donors were divided into four age groups: young (average around 15 years), middle-aged (about 40), aged (around 59) and long-lived (82). To avoid experimental bias, donors of different ages were randomly spread across the sequencing lanes. The study analyzed two additional independent replicas of 1 million unique cDNA reads from the same blood draw for two donors, one aged 18 to 30 and one aged 80 or older.

CDR1 and CDR2, per the germline V gene, are SQVTM and ANQGSEA. Trimming removed 6 bases from V and 5 bases from J; the gene matches leave 6 bases unexplained. Including the terminal cysteine and phenylalanine, the CDR3 comprises 14 residues. The retained sequence is limited to the CDR3, 42 bases, with the frame set at the first base. Library preparation used 5' RACE. Sequencing relied on an Illumina HiSeq 2500. A second PCR of roughly 7 to 11 cycles was performed with a sample-barcoded 5' primer and a J-beta primer mix. A template-switch 5' adaptor carrying 12 random nucleotides introduced a unique molecular identifier onto each TCR beta cDNA molecule. Each sample yielded at least 3 million CDR3-containing paired-end reads. The Mint cDNA synthesis kit, primed by a TRBC-specific oligonucleotide, was used to synthesize first-strand cDNA from all RNA. Following uracil-DNA glycosylase treatment, all cDNA underwent a first 18-cycle PCR with the universal primers M1SS and BC2_uni_R. The published analysis was carried out like this. For normalization, 1 million high-quality reads were randomly selected from each sample, with every read carrying a distinct molecular identifier. Instead of being binned into consensus sequences, reads that shared molecular identifiers were thrown out. MiTCR, set to a Q25 quality threshold and the strictest error-elimination algorithm, was used for CDR3 identification, clonotype clustering and error correction. A nonparametric unseen species model with Euler transformation was used to estimate lower-bound total TCR beta diversity. The public reads were reanalyzed by TCRdb: fastp trimming at Q25, MiXCR alignment, in-frame beta chains only. Duplicate CDR3 protein sequences are folded into a single record with the most common DNA and genes. The V and J calls follow TCRdb's processing rather than the paper's. Recorded for this sample are 550,000 to 600,000 distinct CDR3 sequences; more than 45% of them occurred a single time. The ten largest clones represent approximately 25% of the sample.

The approximately 41 donors, aged roughly 6 to 95 years, were systemically healthy Caucasian individuals from Russia. Each donor gave ten milliliters of peripheral blood, collected into EDTA-treated Vacutainer tubes. Ficoll-Paque density-gradient centrifugation was used to isolate PBMCs, with at least 6 million per sample. Trizol reagent was used to extract total RNA from PBMCs, with at least 5 micrograms per sample. The percentages of naive CD45RAhigh/CD27high T cells were determined by flow cytometry on a PBMC aliquot from every donor. A note on this clonotype: The specificity of this receptor is unknown. Base qualities were left out, and no much larger clone turns up one base away.

The paper's findings and limits, for the study overall: The percentage of naive T cells measured by flow cytometry correlated strongly with observed TCR beta diversity. Compared with the aged group, the long-lived group had more naive CD4+ T cells, fewer expanded clones and increased TCR diversity, suggesting age selection. Donor CMV infection status was unknown, potentially confounding age-related changes in expanded clonotypes. Estimates of total diversity based on one million sequenced T cells were regarded as lower bounds and as underestimates. Observed TCR beta diversity per million T cells fell roughly linearly with age, and a significant reduction was already apparent by age around 40. Bulk unsorted PBMC profiling prevented conclusive comparison of naive and antigen-experienced compartments.

Recombination connected TRBV29-1 to TRBJ2-1; TRBD1 aligns with 11 central bases. This receptor was identified in a man older than 75 in good health. Sequenced input: blood. CDR3 reads: CSVERTGGNNEQFF. The nucleotides read TGCAGCGTCGAGAGGACAGGGGGCAACAATGAGCAGTTCTTC.